The next 25 T cell receptor beta chains were all read from a single sample in a study of patients and donors after allogeneic stem cell transplantation (dated by TCRdb to about 2020). Preparation of the library involved RT-PCR. Instrument used: NextSeq 550. TCRdb ran its own pipeline on the public reads, namely fastp trimming at Q25 and MiXCR clone calling, and kept in-frame beta chains. Merged by CDR3 protein, the rows form single entries marked with the most common genes and DNA. This sample gives around 23,000 distinct CDR3 sequences in total; roughly 30% of them show up just once. In total, the top ten clones hold roughly half of the sample. Specimen: blood, either unsorted or a sorted T cell fraction (not recorded which). These receptors came from a human donor who was either an allogeneic HSCT recipient or a stem cell or donor lymphocyte infusion donor (not recorded which). It is not recorded whose cells these are; they may come from a transplant donor.

This clonotype appeared many times. This chain links TRBV6-5 with TRBJ1-2; D is perhaps TRBD1 (5 bases). The CDR3 runs to 13 residues. Trimming removed 6 bases at V and 6 bases at J, with 14 bases between. Germline V lookup: CDR1 MNHEY, CDR2 SVGAGI. The CDR3 coding sequence is TGTGCCAGCAGGCCGTCGGGGGGACATGGCTACACCTTC. Encoded protein: CASRPSGGHGYTF.

The V call is TRBV28, the J call TRBJ1-4; no clear D. Germline V gene sequence: CDR1 MDHEN, CDR2 SYDVKM. Trimming took off 2 bases at V and 7 bases at J, with 2 bases between the two ends. This CDR3 region has 11 residues. CDR3: CASSLSEKLFF. The CDR3 DNA reads TGTGCCAGCAGTTTAAGTGAAAAACTGTTTTTT.

The chain carries TRBV6-7 and TRBJ1-1; possibly TRBD1 for D (5 bases). TRBV6-7 is identified as an open reading frame with a role that is uncertain. Trimming took off 4 bases at V and 1 base at J, with 19 bases between the two ends. The length of the CDR3 is 17 residues. DNA of the CDR3: TGTGCCAGCAGTTGCGAACCGAGGCCGGGACGGAACACTGAAGCTTTCTTT. Its protein product is CASSCEPRPGRNTEAFF.

The CDR3 DNA reads as TGCGCCAGCAGCTACGGGACAGGGAGGACTGAAGCTTTCTTT. Amino acids: CASSYGTGRTEAFF. The chain employs TRBV5-1 and TRBJ1-1; 9 positions agree with TRBD1. CDR1 is SGHRS, CDR2 YFSETQ, per germline. This CDR3 spans 14 amino acids. Trimming took 3 bases from V and 5 from J; bases not matched to a gene: 5.

In its sample, this clonotype was seen many times. V is TRBV28 and J is TRBJ2-3; D remains unclear. Germline V lookup: CDR1 MDHEN, CDR2 SYDVKM. CDR3 length: 11 residues. Deletions cut 2 bases from V and 6 bases from J, with 3 bases between. The CDR3 coding sequence is TGTGCCAGCAGTTTAAAGGATACGCAGTATTTT. Amino acid sequence: CASSLKDTQYF.

The chain couples TRBV4-3 to TRBJ1-4, with D maybe TRBD1 (6 bases). The CDR3 runs 15 residues. With 1 base removed from V and 8 bases from J, the gap between germline ends came to 14 bases. From germline, CDR1 is LGHNA and CDR2 YSLEER. The CDR3 reads CASSQAPARGEKLFF. DNA for the CDR3: TGCGCCAGCAGCCAAGCGCCCGCCAGGGGCGAAAAACTGTTTTTT.

This chain uses TRBV7-9 with TRBJ2-7; 10 bases fit TRBD1. There are 16 residues in the CDR3. Trimming at V came to 5 bases and at J to 2 bases, leaving 9 bases not matched to a gene. The germline CDR1 and CDR2 sequences are SEHNR and FQNEAQ (reference sequence). In DNA form, the CDR3 reads TGTGCCAGCAGCCTTACCTGGACAGGGGGGACCTACGAGCAGTACTTC. Translated: CASSLTWTGGTYEQYF.

The chain recombines TRBV7-2 with TRBJ2-1; the D is unclear. Trimming removed 3 bases from V and 0 bases from J, with 15 bases in between. The CDR3 loop spans 17 amino acids. CDR1 is SGHTA, CDR2 FQGNSA, per germline. The CDR3 here is CASSLGFYQSSYNEQFF. As DNA, the CDR3 is TGTGCCAGCAGCTTGGGCTTTTACCAGAGCTCCTACAATGAGCAGTTCTTC.

This chain joins TRBV5-1 and TRBJ1-1; D not certain. The CDR3 runs 15 residues. Germline lookup yields CDR1 SGHRS and CDR2 YFSETQ. Trimming pared 4 bases from V and 0 bases from J, leaving 13 bases between. For the CDR3, the DNA is TGCGCCAGCAGCCTTGGGAGGCTGCTGAACACTGAAGCTTTCTTT. It translates to CASSLGRLLNTEAFF.

The chain couples TRBV12-3 or TRBV12-4 to TRBJ2-3; TRBD1 might be the D (6 bases). Trimming removed 3 bases from V and 7 bases from J, with 14 bases in between. CDR3 size: 14 residues. The CDR3 DNA follows: TGTGCCAGCAGTTTGTGGGACATTTCTAATACGCAGTATTTT. This gives the protein CASSLWDISNTQYF.

This clonotype was picked up many times. The chain is built from TRBV6-5 and TRBJ1-3; D is possibly TRBD1 (5 bases). Trimming removed 0 bases from V and 0 bases from J, with 18 bases in between. CDR1 is MNHEY and CDR2 is SVGAGI in the germline V gene. This CDR3 comprises 19 residues. For the CDR3, the DNA is TGTGCCAGCAGTTACTCAGGCGGGAAGGGGACCAACTCTGGAAACACCATATATTTT. Its protein product is CASSYSGGKGTNSGNTIYF.

There are many counts of this clonotype. This chain links TRBV7-2 with TRBJ1-1; 7 nucleotides agree with TRBD1. The CDR3 length is 12 residues. The germline gives CDR1 SGHTA, CDR2 FQGNSA. V shed 3 bases, J shed 9 bases, and the junction held 4 bases outside the gene matches. The CDR3 DNA sequence: TGTGCCAGCAGCTTCCGACAGGGTAAAGCTTTCTTT. Encoded protein: CASSFRQGKAFF.

J is TRBJ1-1 and V is TRBV2; TRBD1 might be the D (6 bases). Deletions cut 7 bases from V and 1 base from J, with 13 bases between. Germline assignment: CDR1 SNHLY and CDR2 FYNNEI. The CDR3 contains 14 residues. CDR3 bases: TGTGCCAGCAAGGACAGACGGCGGAACACTGAAGCTTTCTTT. Its protein is CASKDRRRNTEAFF.

This rearrangement joins TRBV20-1 to TRBJ2-7; D perhaps matches TRBD1 (5 bases). V gave up 6 bases and J gave up 4 bases, with 16 bases separating them. Germline CDR1 DFQATT, CDR2 SNEGSKA (reference sequence). There are 13 residues in the CDR3. CDR3 region: CSAFRDIVYEQYF. DNA of the CDR3: TGCAGTGCCTTCAGGGATATCGTGTACGAGCAGTACTTC.

The chain employs TRBV5-6 and TRBJ2-5; 9 nucleotides align to TRBD2. The CDR3 sequence is 15 residues long. Trimming took 0 bases from V and 6 from J; bases not matched to a gene: 6. Germline V gives CDR1 SGHDT, CDR2 YYEEEE. The CDR3 here is CASSLGGTSPKTQYF. Here the CDR3 DNA reads TGTGCCAGCAGCTTGGGAGGGACTAGCCCCAAGACCCAGTACTTC.

This CDR3 is CASGRLGGANTEAFF. The CDR3 DNA reads TGTGCCAGCGGCAGATTGGGGGGCGCGAACACTGAAGCTTTCTTT. This chain uses TRBV27 with TRBJ1-1; possible D gene TRBD1, 6 bases. From germline, CDR1 is MNHEY and CDR2 SMNVEV (reference sequence). V lost 8 bases and J 1 base, leaving 17 bases between the germline ends. CDR3 length equals 15 residues.

The V gene is TRBV7-3, the J gene TRBJ2-3; TRBD2 matches at 13 bases. CDR1 SGHTA and CDR2 FQGTGA come from the germline V gene. With 4 bases clipped from V and 3 bases from J, the junction kept 10 bases outside the gene matches. This CDR3 contains 18 residues. CDR3 bases: TGTGCCAGCAGCTCTCGCCCGACTAGCGGGGGGCGGACAGATACGCAGTATTTT. Amino acids: CASSSRPTSGGRTDTQYF.

This clonotype was counted only a few times. V usage is TRBV12-3 or TRBV12-4 and J usage is TRBJ1-1, with D hard to call. This CDR3 spans 13 amino acids. The V and J ends lost 5 bases and 4 bases respectively, with 11 bases between them. The CDR3 DNA is TGTGCCAGCAGTCCGGCCAGAGGCACTGAAGCTTTCTTT. Amino acids: CASSPARGTEAFF.

J is TRBJ1-6 and V is TRBV28; 7 nucleotides match TRBD1. J lost 2 bases, V lost 3 bases, and 4 bases had no gene match. The V gene's germline CDR1 is MDHEN and CDR2 SYDVKM. CDR3 length equals 16 residues. The CDR3: CASSFRQGTYNSPLHF. The CDR3 DNA is TGTGCCAGCAGTTTCCGACAGGGCACCTATAATTCACCCCTCCACTTT.

The J gene is TRBJ1-5, the V gene TRBV20-1, with 8 bases identical to TRBD1. J lost 4 bases, V lost 0 bases, and 2 bases had no gene match. This CDR3 has 14 amino acids. CDR1 and CDR2 (germline): DFQATT, SNEGSKA (reference sequence). The CDR3 DNA reads TGCAGTGCTAGAGACAGGGGGCTGAATCAGCCCCAGCATTTT. Translating gives CSARDRGLNQPQHF.

This clonotype was picked up many times. The chain has TRBV6-5 and TRBJ1-6; TRBD1 matches 8 bases. The germline V gene has CDR1 MNHEY and CDR2 SVGAGI. Trimming removed 0 bases from V and 10 bases from J; junction bases left unmatched: 8. The CDR3 consists of 16 residues. The CDR3, as DNA: TGTGCCAGCAGTTACTCCCAGGGGGCGGAACGGTCACCCCTCCACTTT. Its translation: CASSYSQGAERSPLHF.

CDR3 coding DNA: TGTGCCAGCAGTTTACCCCGACATGGTGGCACCATATATTTT. Translated: CASSLPRHGGTIYF. The rearrangement joins TRBV28 to TRBJ1-3; D gene unclear. CDR3 size: 14 residues. CDR1 is MDHEN, CDR2 SYDVKM, per germline. V lost 2 bases to trimming and J lost 9 bases, with 14 bases between them.

V is TRBV5-5 and J is TRBJ2-7; D uncertain. CDR1 and CDR2 (germline): SGHKS, YYEKEE (reference sequence). The CDR3 is made up of 13 amino acids. Trimming shortened V by 1 base and J by 5 bases, and 10 bases separated the two germline ends. In DNA, the CDR3 is TGTGCCAGCAGCTTGACCCTTCTGCACGAGCAGTACGTC. Translation gives CASSLTLLHEQYV.

The J gene is TRBJ1-5, the V gene TRBV6-2 or TRBV6-3; 7 bases fit TRBD1. Germline V gene sequence: CDR1 MNHEY, CDR2 SVGEGT. This CDR3 comprises 15 residues. V lost 6 bases, J lost 8 bases, and 13 bases stayed unmatched. CDR3 loop: CASRSRQGLMEPQHF. In DNA, the CDR3 is TGTGCCAGCAGAAGCCGACAGGGACTAATGGAGCCCCAGCATTTT.

The chain couples TRBV28 to TRBJ1-1; D is ambiguous. Germline CDR1 and CDR2: MDHEN and SYDVKM. CDR3 length equals 15 residues. V was shortened by 1 base and J by 0 bases, with 9 bases between the two germline ends. CDR3 region: CASSLLRGMNTEAFF. The CDR3 nucleotides read TGTGCCAGCAGTTTATTAAGAGGAATGAACACTGAAGCTTTCTTT.